This TCR beta chain originates from a study of cytomegalovirus exposure and HLA in healthy donors. Study-level findings and limits: DRB1 had the most TCR associations and HLA-C the fewest, a later analysis found, with rates varying by HLA locus. V- and J-gene trimming of TCR beta was linked (in a later analysis) to a missense DCLRE1C variant.

J gave up 10 bases and V 3 bases, and 10 bases lay outside the gene matches. The CDR3 totals 15 residues. Germline lookup yields CDR1 SGDLS and CDR2 YYNGEE. As to this clone: What it binds is unknown.

Healthy bone marrow donors made up the donors. The primer mix had 60 Vbeta and 13 Jbeta primers. Method: immunoSEQ multiplex PCR; TCRdb's copy keeps in-frame clones and lacks some. The table gives fewer than 45,000 clones; the top ten clones make up more than 1.5% of it. This TCR came from a woman aged 25 to 45 in good health and CMV-seronegative. Sequencing used PBMCs. The chain couples TRBV9 to TRBJ2-1; 10 bases match TRBD2. The CDR3 is CASSAAGTSVGEQFF. The CDR3 region has the DNA TGTGCCAGCAGCGCAGCAGGGACTAGCGTAGGGGAGCAGTTCTTC.